This T cell receptor (beta chain) was sequenced during a study of neoadjuvant anti-PD-1 for oral cavity cancer. In the study overall: Patients without progression received a fourth nivolumab dose around day 43, then surgical resection on days 50-56. Study conclusions and caveats: TCR analyses covered only a few patients per response group.

The CDR3 covers 15 residues. From germline, CDR1 is LGHNA and CDR2 YNFKEQ. Deletions cut 1 base from V and 5 bases from J, with 14 bases between. PBMC libraries mostly used roughly 500 ng of input genomic DNA, with six replicates per sample. Clones were sequenced by immunoSEQ multiplex PCR, and TCRdb holds only the in-frame ones, with some missing. The top ten hold 2.6% of the sample, which has around 62,000 clones, roughly 84% seen once. Concerning this clone: Its target is unknown.

Patients had newly diagnosed, untreated stage II-IVA oral cavity squamous cell carcinoma. The source is a person between 40 and 79 years old with oral cavity squamous cell carcinoma. The gene calls are TRBV4-2 and TRBJ1-1; D not certain. Sequencing was performed on PBMCs, taken before nivolumab (anti-PD-1) treatment. The CDR3 nucleotides read TGTGCCAGCAGCCAAGGTGCGGCAACCCCTACTGAAGCTTTCTTT. The encoded protein is CASSQGAATPTEAFF.